This paragraph reports one TCR beta chain. Its antigen is not identified. This CDR3 is built from 15 residues. V was cut by 2 bases and J by 4 bases, with 14 bases left in between. The germline V gene has CDR1 KGHSH and CDR2 LQKENI. The record originates from a study of PD-1 blockade in classical Hodgkin lymphoma. Study findings and constraints: Repertoires differed for reasons still undefined, possibly disease activity or prior therapy. Newly diagnosed patients had diversity similar to the baseline diversity of complete responders. Researchers reported that CD4+ TCR diversity, though not CD8+, rose significantly by C4D1.

TCRdb's copy holds only in-frame clones and misses some; the assay was immunoSEQ multiplex PCR. This repertoire shows around 66,000 clones, 71% found once; its top ten account for approximately 8.4%. Relapses following autologous stem cell transplantation were seen in all patients, with brentuximab vedotin exposure varying. The sample consisted of peripheral blood mononuclear cells (PBMCs), taken before the second cycle of nivolumab. The V and J genes are TRBV18 and TRBJ1-1; D is uncertain. This receptor was obtained from a human donor with classical Hodgkin lymphoma. The CDR3 region has the DNA TGTGCCAGCTCACCAGGATCCGAAAGAGGCACTGAAGCTTTCTTT. Translation: CASSPGSERGTEAFF. Variable domain in full (rest from reference TRBV18 and TRBJ1-1): NAGVMQNPRHLVRRRGQEARLRCSPMKGHSHVYWYRQLPEEGLKFMVYLQKENIIDESGMPKERFSAEFPKEGPSILRIQQVVRGDSAAYFCASSPGSERGTEAFFGQGTRLTVV.